The present T cell receptor beta chain was sequenced within a study of T cell changes during pregnancy in multiple sclerosis. V lost 0 bases, J lost 12 bases, and 19 bases lay in between. The V gene's germline CDR1 is LGHNA and CDR2 YSLEER. CDR3 length: 15 amino acids. The repertoire was sequenced with immunoSEQ multiplex PCR; TCRdb's copy has only in-frame clones and lacks some. This repertoire shows about 22,000 clones, around 93% found once; its top ten account for 0.65% to 0.85%. The V call is TRBV4-3, the J call TRBJ2-3; weak D call: TRBD2 (7 bases). This specimen consisted of CD4+ T cells from peripheral blood mononuclear cells, obtained in the third trimester of pregnancy. The receptor was isolated from a female donor with multiple sclerosis, enrolled in a pregnancy study. The CDR3 DNA follows: TGCGCCAGCAGCCAAGAAGCCCGGGGGGCAGGGTTCCAGTATTTT. Translating gives CASSQEARGAGFQYF.